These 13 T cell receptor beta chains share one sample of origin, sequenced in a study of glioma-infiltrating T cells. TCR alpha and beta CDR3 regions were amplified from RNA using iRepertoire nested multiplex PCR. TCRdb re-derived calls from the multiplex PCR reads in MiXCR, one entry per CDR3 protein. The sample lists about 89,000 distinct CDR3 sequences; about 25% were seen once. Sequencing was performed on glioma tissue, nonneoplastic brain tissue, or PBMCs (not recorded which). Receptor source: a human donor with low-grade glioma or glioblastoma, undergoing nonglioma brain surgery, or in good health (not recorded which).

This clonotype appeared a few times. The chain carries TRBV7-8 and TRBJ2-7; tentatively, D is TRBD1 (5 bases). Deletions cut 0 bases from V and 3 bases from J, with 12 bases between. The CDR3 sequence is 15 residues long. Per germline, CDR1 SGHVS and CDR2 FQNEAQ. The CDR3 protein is CASSLAFAGNYEQYF. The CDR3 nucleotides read TGTGCCAGCAGCTTAGCGTTCGCAGGGAACTACGAGCAGTACTTC.

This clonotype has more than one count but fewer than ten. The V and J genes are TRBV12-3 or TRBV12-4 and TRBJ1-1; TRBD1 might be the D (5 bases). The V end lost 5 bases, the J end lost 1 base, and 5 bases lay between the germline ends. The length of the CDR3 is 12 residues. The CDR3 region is CASSQGNTEAFF. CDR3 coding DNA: TGTGCCAGCAGTCAGGGGAACACTGAAGCTTTCTTT.

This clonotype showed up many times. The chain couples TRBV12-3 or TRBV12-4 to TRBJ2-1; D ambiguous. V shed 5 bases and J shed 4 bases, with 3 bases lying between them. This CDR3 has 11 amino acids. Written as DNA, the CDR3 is TGTGCCAGCAGTAATTACAATGAGCAGTTCTTC. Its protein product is CASSNYNEQFF.

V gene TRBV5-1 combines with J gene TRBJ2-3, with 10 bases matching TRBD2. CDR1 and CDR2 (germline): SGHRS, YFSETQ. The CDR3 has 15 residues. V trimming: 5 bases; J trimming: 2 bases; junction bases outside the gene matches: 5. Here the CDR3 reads CASRDLAGATDTQYF. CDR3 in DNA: TGCGCCAGCAGAGATCTAGCGGGGGCCACAGATACGCAGTATTTT.

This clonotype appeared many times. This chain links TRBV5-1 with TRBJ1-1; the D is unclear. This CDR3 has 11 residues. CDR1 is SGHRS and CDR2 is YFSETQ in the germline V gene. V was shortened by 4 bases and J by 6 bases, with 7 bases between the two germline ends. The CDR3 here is CASSAGAEAFF. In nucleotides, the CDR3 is TGCGCCAGCAGCGCGGGAGCTGAAGCTTTCTTT.

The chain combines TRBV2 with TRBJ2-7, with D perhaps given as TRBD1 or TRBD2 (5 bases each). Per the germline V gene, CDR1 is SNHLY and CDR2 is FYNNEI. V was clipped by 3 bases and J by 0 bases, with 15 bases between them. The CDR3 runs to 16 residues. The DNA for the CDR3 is TGTGCCAGCAGTGAGCCCGAGGACACTAGCTCCTACGAGCAGTACTTC. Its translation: CASSEPEDTSSYEQYF.

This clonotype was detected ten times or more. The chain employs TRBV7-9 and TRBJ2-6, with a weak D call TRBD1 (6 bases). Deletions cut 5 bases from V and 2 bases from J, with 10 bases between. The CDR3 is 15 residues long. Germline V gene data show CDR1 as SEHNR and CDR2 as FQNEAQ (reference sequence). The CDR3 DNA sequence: TGTGCCAGCAGCCGTGAGGGGGCTGGGGCCAACGTCCTGACTTTC. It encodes CASSREGAGANVLTF.

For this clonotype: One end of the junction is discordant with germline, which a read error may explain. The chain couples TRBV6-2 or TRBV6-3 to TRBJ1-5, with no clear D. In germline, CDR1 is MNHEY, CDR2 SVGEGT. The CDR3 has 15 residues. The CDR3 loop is CASKVHRTSNQPQQF. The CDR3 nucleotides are TGTGCCAGCAAGGTACACCGCACCAGCAATCAGCCCCAGCAGTTT.

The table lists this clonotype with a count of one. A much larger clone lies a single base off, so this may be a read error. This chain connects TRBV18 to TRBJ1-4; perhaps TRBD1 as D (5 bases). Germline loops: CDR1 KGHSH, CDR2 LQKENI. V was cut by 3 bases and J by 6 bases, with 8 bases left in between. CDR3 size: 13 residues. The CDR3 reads CASSPGRDEKLFF. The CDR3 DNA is TGTGCCAGCTCACCGGGACGAGATGAAAAACTGTTTTTT.

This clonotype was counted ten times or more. The CDR3 loop reads CASSQEDRGGWTEAFF. The CDR3 DNA sequence: TGTGCCAGCAGCCAGGAAGACAGGGGTGGATGGACTGAAGCTTTCTTT. This chain uses TRBV14 with TRBJ1-1, with 8 bases identical to TRBD1. Germline CDR1 SGHDN, CDR2 FVKESK. This CDR3 comprises 16 residues. Trimming at V came to 3 bases and at J to 5 bases, leaving 11 bases not matched to a gene.

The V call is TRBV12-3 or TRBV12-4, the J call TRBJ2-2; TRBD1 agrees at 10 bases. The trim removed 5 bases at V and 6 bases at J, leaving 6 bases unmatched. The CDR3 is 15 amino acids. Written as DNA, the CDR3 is TGTGCCAGCAGTAGGGACAGGGGATCTTCCGGGGAGCTGTTTTTT. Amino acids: CASSRDRGSSGELFF.

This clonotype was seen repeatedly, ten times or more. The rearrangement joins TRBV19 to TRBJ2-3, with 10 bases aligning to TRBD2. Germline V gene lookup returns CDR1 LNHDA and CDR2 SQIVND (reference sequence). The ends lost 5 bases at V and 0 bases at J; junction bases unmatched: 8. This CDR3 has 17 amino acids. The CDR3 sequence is CASSARTSGPSTDTQYF. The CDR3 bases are TGTGCCAGTAGTGCCCGGACTAGCGGACCTAGCACAGATACGCAGTATTTT.

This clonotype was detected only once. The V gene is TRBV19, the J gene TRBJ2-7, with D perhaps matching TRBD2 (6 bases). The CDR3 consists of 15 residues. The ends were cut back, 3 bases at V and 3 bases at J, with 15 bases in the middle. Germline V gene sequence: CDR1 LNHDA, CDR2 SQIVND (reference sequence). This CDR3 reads CASSIQTGGIYEQYF. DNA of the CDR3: TGTGCCAGTAGTATTCAGACTGGCGGGATCTACGAGCAGTACTTC.